This TCR beta chain appears in the sequencing data of a study of vaccination effects on CD4 cells after COVID-19. About this clone itself: The antigen is not known.

Assay used: immunoSEQ multiplex PCR; TCRdb lists only in-frame clones, some missing. Found here are tens of thousands of clones, roughly 74% of them singletons; the top ten hold around 1.5%. The CDR3 loop spans 13 amino acids. CDR1 KGHSH and CDR2 LQKENI come from the germline V gene. V gave up 2 bases and J gave up 5 bases, with 9 bases separating them. Before sequencing, viral peptide pools were used by the ViraFEST assay to expand antigen-specific CD4+ T cells. On roughly day 10 of culture, CD4+ T cells were separated out. Absence of prior SARS-CoV-2 infection characterized the vaccine recipients, who showed negative nucleocapsid antibodies.

Sequencing was performed on CD4+ T cells from PBMCs cultured with HCoV-229E spike peptides, taken before COVID-19 vaccination. J is TRBJ2-5 and V is TRBV18; tentative D call: TRBD2 (5 bases). This TCR was sampled from a human donor who received a COVID-19 vaccine. CDR3 DNA sequence: TGTGCCAGCTCACCAGGACTGGAGGAGACCCAGTACTTC. Its protein product is CASSPGLEETQYF.